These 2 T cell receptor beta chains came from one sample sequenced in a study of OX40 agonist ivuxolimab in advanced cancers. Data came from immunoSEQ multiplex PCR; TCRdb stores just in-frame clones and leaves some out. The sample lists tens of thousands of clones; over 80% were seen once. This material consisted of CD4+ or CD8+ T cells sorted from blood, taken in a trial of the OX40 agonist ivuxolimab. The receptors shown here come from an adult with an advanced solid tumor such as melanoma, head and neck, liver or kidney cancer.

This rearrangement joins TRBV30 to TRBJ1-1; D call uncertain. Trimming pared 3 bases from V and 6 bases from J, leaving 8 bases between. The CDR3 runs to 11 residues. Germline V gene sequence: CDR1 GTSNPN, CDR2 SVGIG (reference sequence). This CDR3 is CAWSGKPEAFF. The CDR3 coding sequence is TGTGCCTGGAGCGGTAAACCTGAAGCTTTCTTT.

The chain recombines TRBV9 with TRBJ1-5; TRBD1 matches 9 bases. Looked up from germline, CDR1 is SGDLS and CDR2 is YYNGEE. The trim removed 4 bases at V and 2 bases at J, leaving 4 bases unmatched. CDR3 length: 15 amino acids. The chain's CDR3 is CASSMGQGGNQPQHF. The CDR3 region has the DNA TGTGCCAGCAGCATGGGACAGGGTGGCAATCAGCCCCAGCATTTT.